This T cell receptor (beta chain) was recorded in a study of T cells after yellow fever vaccination (dated by TCRdb to about 2019). As for the study more broadly: The SMART-Seq v4 Ultra Low Input RNA kit was used to prepare libraries from fractions with low cell numbers. To follow T-cell clones before and after both primary and booster YFV17D yellow fever vaccination, bulk TCR alpha and beta repertoires underwent longitudinal sequencing. Two healthy male donors made up the cohort, one aged 18 to 29 years and the other aged 30 to 40 years. Bulk PBMC replicates and cell subsets were isolated from blood drawn at multiple timepoints before and after both primary and secondary immunization.

TCR cDNA was made using 5'RACE template switching, a step that added a universal primer site and unique molecular identifiers. cDNA synthesis was primed from both the TCR alpha and TCR beta constant segments. Library amplification involved two PCR steps, and the second step added sample barcodes and sequencing adapters. Sequencing of libraries was done on Illumina HiSeq 2500 (2x100 bp) or NovaSeq (2x150 bp). In the original analysis: MIGEC was used to demultiplex reads and collapse the reads into UMI consensus sequences, and MiXCR was used for V(D)J alignment. Vaccine-responding clonotypes were identified with edgeR using replicate PBMC samples, with FDR below 0.01 and a log2 fold change above 5 up to day 15 being required. Each bulk clonotype was labeled CD4 or CD8 based on which sequenced repertoire, CD4 or CD8, contained the clonotype at higher abundance. Through fastp at Q25 and MiXCR, TCRdb rebuilt clones from the public reads, retaining in-frame beta chains. CDR3 protein sequences are deduplicated, and each keeps its most common genes and DNA. The V and J calls follow TCRdb's processing rather than the paper's. Across this sample there are about 230,000 distinct CDR3 sequences, with approximately 6.3% seen only once. The top ten clones comprise about 1% of the sample.

There are a few counts of this clonotype. No antigen is known for it. A much larger clone differs by one base, so this may be a read error. Broad study findings and their caveats: A small share of clonotypes occurred in both CD4 and CD8 compartments, likely arising from convergent recombination. The secondary T-cell response was found to be weaker but faster than the primary response, with a peak reached on day 5 rather than on day 15. Because the study included only a couple of donors, the extent to which the findings can be generalized is limited. Because abundant contaminating clonotypes from the bulk population could be contained in FACS-sorted repertoires, computational filtering was required. Most clones expanded after primary vaccination (about 95% of CD4 and 80% to 90% of CD8) were re-detected after the booster, suggesting that broad memory maintenance occurred.

The CDR3 sequence holds 15 residues, the cysteine and phenylalanine included. The retained sequence is limited to the CDR3, 45 bases, with the frame set at the first base. From a lookup of the germline V gene, CDR1 and CDR2 are SQVTM and ANQGSEA. According to the study, the label for this sample's treatment or condition signals: live attenuated yellow fever vaccine strain. PBMCs were isolated from peripheral blood using a standard Ficoll-Paque protocol. Dynabeads CD4 and CD8 positive selection kits were used to isolate the CD4 and CD8 T-cell fractions. RNA was extracted with TriZol from bulk PBMCs, CD4 and CD8 fractions, and dextramer-positive and dextramer-negative fractions.

The chain couples TRBV29-1 to TRBJ2-6; perhaps TRBD1 is the D gene, with 5 bases matching. This clonotype originated in a man aged 25 to 45 who received the YFV17D yellow fever vaccine. This material consisted of CD4+ T cells sorted from PBMCs, taken on the day of the yellow fever booster vaccination. CDR3 loop: CSVGHGSSGANVLTF. The DNA reads TGCAGTGTTGGACACGGAAGCTCTGGGGCCAACGTCCTGACTTTC.